This is a list of T cell receptor beta chains from one sample in a study of CD8 T cells in ankylosing spondylitis. TCRdb re-called the 5' RACE reads through MiXCR, storing one row per CDR3 protein. The table includes 350,000 to 450,000 distinct CDR3 sequences, around 26% detected once. The sequencing sample was made of blood, either unsorted or a sorted T cell fraction (not recorded which). Every receptor here comes from a male donor with ankylosing spondylitis. CDR3s include the opening cysteine and the closing phenylalanine or tryptophan. D genes are given only for firm matches. Some rows mark clone size as missing; the rest say once, few, many or name a class of expanded clone.

J gene | clone size | D gene | V gene | CDR3 DNA | CDR3 protein
TRBJ2-1 | NA | TRBD1 | TRBV5-1 | TGCGCCAGCAGCTTCTCATCAACTACAGGGGTGCGAGAGCAGTTCTTC | CASSFSSTTGVREQFF
TRBJ2-3 | NA | TRBD2 | TRBV7-8 | TGTGCCAGCAGCTTACTTGGTAGCGGGGACAACACAGATACGCAGTATTTT | CASSLLGSGDNTDTQYF
TRBJ2-3 | few | TRBD2 | TRBV20-1 | TGCAGTGCACCGACTAGCGGAAACACAGATACGCAGTATTTT | CSAPTSGNTDTQYF
TRBJ2-5 | many | NA | TRBV4-2 | TGTGCCAGCAGCCAAGAAGACAGGACGGCAGAGACCCAGTACTTC | CASSQEDRTAETQYF
TRBJ2-7 | NA | NA | TRBV12-3/TRBV12-4 | TGTGCCAGCAGTCCCGGGCCCAGAGAGGGATACGAGCAGTACTTC | CASSPGPREGYEQYF
TRBJ2-1 | many | TRBD2 | TRBV7-9 | TGTGCCAGCAGCTTAGGGACTAGCGGGAGTTCCTACAATGAGCAGTTCTTC | CASSLGTSGSSYNEQFF
TRBJ2-1 | few | NA | TRBV5-1 | TGCGCCAGCAGCTTGATCTCGCCGAGCAGCTCCTACAATGAGCAGTTCTTC | CASSLISPSSSYNEQFF
TRBJ2-7 | NA | NA | TRBV5-1 | TGCGCCAGCAGCTCGGGGGTGAGATACGAGCAGTACTTC | CASSSGVRYEQYF
TRBJ2-1 | many | TRBD1 | TRBV2 | TGTGCCCCCGGGACAGGGGGCTACAATGAGCAGTTCTTC | CAPGTGGYNEQFF
TRBJ2-1 | NA | TRBD2 | TRBV20-1 | TGCAGTGCTAGAGAACCTCGGCGCGGGAGCTCCTACAATGAGCAGTTCTTC | CSAREPRRGSSYNEQFF
TRBJ2-1 | few | NA | TRBV12-3/TRBV12-4 | TGTGCCAGCAGTCCGGTGGTCCCGTACAATGAGCAGTTCTTC | CASSPVVPYNEQFF
TRBJ2-5 | NA | TRBD2 | TRBV7-2 | TGTGCCAGCAGCCGAACCAGGAGCGGGAGGGAAGAGACCCAGTACTTC | CASSRTRSGREETQYF
TRBJ2-1 | NA | NA | TRBV5-1 | TGCGCCAGCAGCTTGGAGGGGGCGGGATCAGGAAGTGAGCAGTTCTTC | CASSLEGAGSGSEQFF
TRBJ2-3 | few | NA | TRBV5-1 | TGCGCCAGCAGCCCTACAGTATACACAGATACGCAGTATTTT | CASSPTVYTDTQYF
TRBJ2-3 | few | TRBD2 | TRBV7-9 | TGTGCCAGCAGCTCCGCTAGCGGGGTCACAGATACGCAGTATTTT | CASSSASGVTDTQYF
TRBJ2-7 | NA | TRBD1 | TRBV2 | TGTGCCAGCAGTTCGACAGGGGCGCACGAGCAGTACTTC | CASSSTGAHEQYF
TRBJ1-2 | NA | TRBD1 | TRBV20-1 | TGCAGTGCAACAACAGGGGGCGACTATGGCTACACCTTC | CSATTGGDYGYTF
TRBJ1-5 | many | NA | TRBV12-3/TRBV12-4 | TGTGCCAGCAGCCTTGAGGGGAAGCCCCAGCATTTT | CASSLEGKPQHF
TRBJ2-7 | NA | TRBD1 | TRBV12-3/TRBV12-4 | TGTGCCAGCAGTTTGCATACAGGGGGCGAGCAGTACTTC | CASSLHTGGEQYF
TRBJ1-2 | NA | TRBD1 | TRBV20-1 | TGCAGTGCTAGATCAAGGACAGGGGGACTGACTTACTATGGCTACACCTTC | CSARSRTGGLTYYGYTF
TRBJ1-1 | few | NA | TRBV6-1 | TGTGCCAGCAGTGAATTTGCGACTGAAGCTTTCTTT | CASSEFATEAFF
TRBJ1-1 | NA | NA | TRBV27 | TGTGCCAGCAGACAGGCGGGGGGTCTTGAAGCTTTCTTT | CASRQAGGLEAFF
TRBJ2-7 | NA | NA | TRBV27 | TGTGCCAGCAGTTTAGGTCAGGGGTTCTACGAGCAGTACTTC | CASSLGQGFYEQYF
TRBJ2-1 | few | NA | TRBV29-1 | TGCAGCGTTGACGCGACAGGCTTGGGTGACAATGAGCAGTTCTTC | CSVDATGLGDNEQFF
TRBJ2-3 | few | NA | TRBV20-1 | TGCAGTGCTGGACTTTCTTTGAGCGGAGGTGGGGATACGCAGTATTTT | CSAGLSLSGGGDTQYF
TRBJ1-5 | few | NA | TRBV3-1 | TGTGCCAGCAGCCAAGGGGATTATAGCAATCAGCCCCAGCATTTT | CASSQGDYSNQPQHF
TRBJ2-2 | NA | NA | TRBV12-3/TRBV12-4 | TGTGCCAGCAGTTTAGGACAGCCCGGGGAGCTGTTTTTT | CASSLGQPGELFF